This T cell receptor (beta chain) was retrieved from a study of cytomegalovirus exposure and HLA in healthy donors listed by TCRdb under 2017. Regarding the research as a whole: A later analysis indicated that the 90 to 150 validation repertoires were generated on the platform also employed for the roughly 650 repertoires of the first cohort. The aim of the study was to test whether cataloging public T cell receptors could identify signatures of past pathogen exposure. A separate validation cohort of approximately 130 different subjects was used in addition to the roughly 700-subject first cohort. High-throughput TCR immunosequencing, statistical association of individual TCRs with disease status, and machine learning were combined to predict cytomegalovirus infection status. Results and caveats for the whole study, not just this receptor: Subsequent analysis determined that TCRs grouped into clusters in the first cohort also showed a tendency toward co-occurrence across the 130 or so validation repertoires, and approximately 94% of cluster scores exceeded 0. Across donors, most TCR sequences were observed very rarely, whereas some public TCRs were present in many individuals. Cytomegalovirus status was reported to be diagnosed by the classifier with high specificity and sensitivity in both the original and validation cohorts. The study listed approximately 150 TCR beta chains as associated with cytomegalovirus. The authors suggested that the approach could potentially be generalized to other disease states and immunological phenotypes. The validation cohort had no HLA typing available for a later analysis, so co-occurrence within that cohort was assessed over all 120 or so repertoires. A few of the identified cytomegalovirus-associated TCR beta chains were confirmed in vitro to be specific for cytomegalovirus antigens.

Concerning this clone itself: Its binding antigen is unknown. Within one base of it there is no much larger clone, and no base qualities were kept.

The method behind the library was the immunoSEQ multiplex PCR assay. Per the authors' processing: A statistical classification framework was built to diagnose cytomegalovirus status from the catalog of TCR beta chain sequences. In its TCRdb copy, this immuneACCESS table keeps in-frame sequences only and misses some clones. Where compared with another copy, unresolved V genes explain less than half of these, and the others have no known cause. V and J calls and clone size are copied from that table; D and trimming were computed from the DNA. Counted in this sample were 240,000 or so clones; about 86% of them appeared once. The top ten constitute around 1.2% of the sample. Separate from the roughly 700-subject first cohort, the validation cohort of 90 to 150 subjects was the group to which the donors belonged. From cysteine to phenylalanine, the CDR3 is 14 amino acids long. Only the CDR3 DNA stays, 42 bases, in frame from base 1. V is pared back by 7 bases and J by 4 bases, with 13 bases lying between the germline termini. CDR1 and CDR2 were assigned from the germline V gene as SNHLY and FYNNEI.

The V and J segments used are TRBV2 and TRBJ1-4, with TRBD1 perhaps the D gene, on 5 matching bases. The TCR was taken from a woman in her 30s in good health and CMV-seropositive. The sample taken for sequencing was PBMCs. The bases read TGTGCCAGCACCGGCAGGCAGGGTAATGAAAAACTGTTTTTT. This codes for CASTGRQGNEKLFF.